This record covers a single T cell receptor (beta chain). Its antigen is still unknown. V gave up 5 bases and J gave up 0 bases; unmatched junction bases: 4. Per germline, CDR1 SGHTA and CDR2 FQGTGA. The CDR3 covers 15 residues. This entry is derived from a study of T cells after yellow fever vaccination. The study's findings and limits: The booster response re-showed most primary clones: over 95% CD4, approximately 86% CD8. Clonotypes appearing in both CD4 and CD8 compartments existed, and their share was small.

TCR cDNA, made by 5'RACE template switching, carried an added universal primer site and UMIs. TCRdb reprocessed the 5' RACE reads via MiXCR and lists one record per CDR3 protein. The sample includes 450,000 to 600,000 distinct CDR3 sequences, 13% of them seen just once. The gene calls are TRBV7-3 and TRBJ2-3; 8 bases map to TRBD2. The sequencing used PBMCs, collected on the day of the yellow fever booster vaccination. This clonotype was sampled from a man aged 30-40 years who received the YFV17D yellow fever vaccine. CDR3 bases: TGTGCCAGCAGCCTTAGCGGGATTAGCACAGATACGCAGTATTTT. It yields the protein CASSLSGISTDTQYF.